The 30 T cell receptor beta chains reported below all come from one sample, sequenced in a study of post-analysis software for immune sequencing data. Sequencing libraries made from TCR beta cDNA carried unique molecular identifiers. TCRdb passed the PCR reads through MiXCR, listing each CDR3 protein once. The sample shows 750,000 to 900,000 distinct CDR3 sequences, approximately 44% of them seen only once. Findings and caveats of the study: Five TRBV segments, including TRBV5-6, TRBV5-1 and TRBV20-1, were more frequent in patients than controls.

No antigen has been identified for these receptors. Sequences were obtained from blood. The receptors derive from a girl between 5 and 17 years old with multiple sclerosis.

The genes are TRBV29-1 and TRBJ2-7; 8 bases align to TRBD2. The CDR3 covers 13 residues. The V and J ends lost 7 bases and 2 bases, in that order; junction bases with no gene match: 7. Germline values: CDR1 SQVTM, CDR2 ANQGSEA. The chain's CDR3 is CSASTSGTYEQYF. CDR3 sequence (DNA): TGCAGCGCCTCAACTAGCGGTACCTACGAGCAGTACTTC.

This clonotype showed up just a few times. V is TRBV28 and J is TRBJ2-1; D remains ambiguous. Per the germline V gene, CDR1 is MDHEN and CDR2 is SYDVKM. V was cut by 6 bases and J by 8 bases, with 14 bases left in between. This CDR3 has 13 amino acids. The CDR3 is CASSLGRRDEQFF. CDR3 DNA: TGTGCCAGCAGCCTCGGCCGTAGGGATGAGCAGTTCTTC.

This clonotype was recorded a few times. The chain links TRBV29-1 to TRBJ2-3, with D perhaps matching TRBD1 (6 bases). Trimming took 4 bases from V and 3 from J, leaving 14 bases between them. Germline V gives CDR1 SQVTM, CDR2 ANQGSEA. The CDR3 is 14 residues long. In DNA, the CDR3 is TGCAGCGTTGTCCCGGGACAACTAACAGATACGCAGTATTTT. This translates into CSVVPGQLTDTQYF.

This clonotype was counted between two and nine times. The V call is TRBV6-6, the J call TRBJ1-5; weak D call: TRBD1 (6 bases). The germline CDR1 and CDR2 sequences are MNHNY and SVGAGI (reference sequence). Between the trimmed V and J ends, which lost 7 bases and 3 bases, there was a span of 13 bases. This CDR3 contains 14 residues. The CDR3 spells CASTPQGDNQPQHF. In nucleotides, the CDR3 is TGTGCCAGCACCCCACAGGGAGACAATCAGCCCCAGCATTTT.

The genes are TRBV6-5 and TRBJ2-7, with a tentative D call TRBD2 (5 bases). This CDR3 is built from 14 residues. Per germline, CDR1 MNHEY and CDR2 SVGAGI. V was pared by 4 bases and J by 2 bases, with 12 bases between. The CDR3 DNA is TGTGCCAGCAGTTGGAATCAGCGGACCTACGAGCAGTACTTC. Translation gives CASSWNQRTYEQYF.

This clonotype was detected only a few times. The rearrangement links TRBV2 to TRBJ2-3, with 7 bases identical to TRBD2. The V and J ends lost 8 bases and 1 base, in that order; junction bases with no gene match: 3. The CDR3 has 13 residues. Germline lookup yields CDR1 SNHLY and CDR2 FYNNEI. The CDR3, as DNA: TGTGCCAGCCCAGCGGGGCGCACAGATACGCAGTATTTT. Protein: CASPAGRTDTQYF.

The chain joins TRBV5-1 to TRBJ2-1; TRBD2 matches 10 bases. CDR3 length equals 16 residues. The V gene's germline CDR1 is SGHRS and CDR2 YFSETQ. The ends lost 4 bases at V and 4 bases at J; junction bases unmatched: 8. The CDR3 spells CASSMSSGSSYNEQFF. CDR3 DNA sequence: TGCGCCAGCAGCATGTCTAGCGGGAGTTCATACAATGAGCAGTTCTTC. Full variable domain (rest looked up from reference TRBV5-1 and TRBJ2-1): KAGVTQTPRYLIKTRGQQVTLSCSPISGHRSVSWYQQTPGQGLQFLFEYFSETQRNKGNFPGRFSGRQFSNSRSEMNVSTLELGDSALYLCASSMSSGSSYNEQFFGPGTRLTVL.

A few counts support this clonotype. The genes are TRBV5-1 and TRBJ2-7; D not resolved. The J call is doubtful: the DNA matches TRBJ2-5 better. CDR3 length equals 14 residues. Germline CDR1 reads SGHRS; CDR2 reads YFSETQ. CDR3 protein: CASSFAQWGETQYF. CDR3 nucleotide sequence: TGCGCCAGCAGCTTTGCCCAGTGGGGAGAGACCCAGTACTTC.

A remark on this clonotype: The junction departs from germline at one end; a sequencing error may be responsible. The rearrangement joins TRBV15 to TRBJ1-2; D unresolved. The CDR3 sequence is 12 residues long. Germline V gene data show CDR1 as LNHNV and CDR2 as YYDKDF (reference sequence). In DNA, the CDR3 is TGTGCCGCCAGCAGAGAGTCCTATGGCTACACCTTC. Amino acid sequence: CAASRESYGYTF.

The CDR3 sequence is CAISAPGVGTQYF. DNA of the CDR3: TGTGCCATCAGTGCGCCAGGGGTCGGGACCCAGTACTTC. This chain joins TRBV10-3 and TRBJ2-5; maybe TRBD1 (6 bases). The CDR3 is 13 residues long. The germline CDR1 and CDR2 sequences are ENHRY and SYGVKD. The germline V and J ends were trimmed by 4 bases and 7 bases, with 13 bases remaining between them.

The gene calls are TRBV29-1 and TRBJ1-1, with 7 bases matching TRBD1. The CDR3 is made up of 16 amino acids. Germline CDR1 SQVTM, CDR2 ANQGSEA. Unmatched junction bases numbered 13, after V lost 0 bases and J lost 6 bases. The CDR3 DNA sequence: TGCAGCGTTGAAGATGGGGGCGGCAGGGGGTTCCCTGAAGCTTTCTTT. It encodes CSVEDGGGRGFPEAFF. Variable domain in full (rest from reference TRBV29-1 and TRBJ1-1): SAVISQKPSRDICQRGTSLTIQCQVDSQVTMMFWYRQQPGQSLTLIATANQGSEATYESGFVIDKFPISRPNLTFSTLTVSNMSPEDSSIYLCSVEDGGGRGFPEAFFGQGTRLTVV.

V and J are TRBV29-1 and TRBJ1-2, with 7 bases matching TRBD1. Germline V CDR1 and CDR2: SQVTM, ANQGSEA. This CDR3 comprises 12 residues. Trimming cost V 3 bases and J 8 bases; bases outside gene matches: 6. CDR3 in DNA: TGCAGCGTTGAGACAGGGTATGGCGGCTACACCTTC. As protein: CSVETGYGGYTF.

The rearrangement links TRBV7-9 to TRBJ1-4; D remains unclear. The germline V gene has CDR1 SEHNR and CDR2 FQNEAQ (reference sequence). This CDR3 spans 12 amino acids. The V end lost 10 bases, the J end lost 8 bases, and 14 bases lay between the germline ends. The CDR3 DNA follows: TGTGCCACCTCCCACTTAGAGGAAAAACTGTTTTTT. Translated: CATSHLEEKLFF.

The genes are TRBV28 and TRBJ1-1; 9 nucleotides line up with TRBD1. V gave up 2 bases and J gave up 4 bases; unmatched junction bases: 8. CDR3 length: 16 residues. The germline gives CDR1 MDHEN, CDR2 SYDVKM. CDR3 nucleotides: TGTGCCAGCAGTTTAGAACAGGGGGCTGGGGGCACTGAAGCTTTCTTT. Its translation: CASSLEQGAGGTEAFF.

Concerning this clonotype: Possible read error: a much larger clone is one base away. The V call is TRBV20-1, the J call TRBJ2-5, with D uncertain. The CDR3 covers 11 residues. From germline, CDR1 is DFQATT and CDR2 SNEGSKA (reference sequence). Written as DNA, the CDR3 is TGCAGTGCTCAATTCCAAGAGACCCGGTACTTC. It encodes CSAQFQETRYF.

This clonotype was observed a handful of times. The chain recombines TRBV11-2 with TRBJ2-7, with D possibly called TRBD1 or TRBD2 (5 bases each). V lost 2 bases to trimming and J lost 6 bases, with 17 bases between them. Germline values: CDR1 SGHAT, CDR2 FQNNGV. This CDR3 region has 15 residues. In nucleotides, the CDR3 is TGTGCCAGCAGCTTAAGAGGGGCGGGCTGGGGCGAGCAGTACTTC. Protein sequence: CASSLRGAGWGEQYF. Combining the CDR3 with reference TRBV11-2 and TRBJ2-7 gives the whole variable domain EAGVAQSPRYKIIEKRQSVAFWCNPISGHATLYWYQQILGQGPKLLIQFQNNGVVDDSQLPKDRFSAERLKGVDSTLKIQPAKLEDSAVYLCASSLRGAGWGEQYFGPGTRLTVT.

This chain connects TRBV5-1 to TRBJ2-5; D possibly corresponds to TRBD2 (7 bases). CDR3 length: 15 residues. CDR1 SGHRS and CDR2 YFSETQ come from the germline V gene. V was shortened by 7 bases and J by 2 bases, with 18 bases between the two germline ends. CDR3 sequence (DNA): TGCGCCAGCTGCTCCGCGGGGGCAGGGCAAGAGACCCAGTACTTC. It is translated as CASCSAGAGQETQYF. Combining the CDR3 with reference TRBV5-1 and TRBJ2-5 gives the whole variable domain KAGVTQTPRYLIKTRGQQVTLSCSPISGHRSVSWYQQTPGQGLQFLFEYFSETQRNKGNFPGRFSGRQFSNSRSEMNVSTLELGDSALYLCASCSAGAGQETQYFGPGTRLLVL.

The sample holds a few counts of this clonotype. V is TRBV10-1 and J is TRBJ1-2, with 8 nucleotides matching TRBD1. The CDR3 is 17 residues long. V shed 5 bases, J shed 0 bases, and the junction held 11 bases outside the gene matches. Germline assignment: CDR1 WNHNN and CDR2 SYGVQD (reference sequence). CDR3 bases: TGCGCCAGCAGTTCGGCCCCAGGGGGCCTCTCTAACTATGGCTACACCTTC. Residues: CASSSAPGGLSNYGYTF.

The chain employs TRBV6-1 and TRBJ2-7; TRBD1 is a possible D gene (6 bases). The ends were cut back, 6 bases at V and 3 bases at J, with 21 bases in the middle. CDR3 length: 16 amino acids. The germline CDR1 and CDR2 sequences are MNHNS and SASEGT. CDR3 in DNA: TGTGCCAGCAGCGCGCTGGGGGCGGATGGGCGCTACGAGCAGTACTTC. Protein: CASSALGADGRYEQYF.

In this sample, this clonotype turned up a few times. The chain recombines TRBV3-1 with TRBJ1-2; perhaps TRBD1 as D (5 bases). The CDR3 is 15 residues long. Germline assignment: CDR1 LGHDT and CDR2 YNNKEL (reference sequence). Trimming pared 1 base from V and 1 base from J, leaving 10 bases between. CDR3 nucleotide sequence: TGTGCCAGCAGCCAAGGGGGCCTACTTAACTATGGCTACACCTTC. Its translation: CASSQGGLLNYGYTF. The entire variable domain, with the rest obtained from reference TRBV3-1 and TRBJ1-2, is as follows: DTAVSQTPKYLVTQMGNDKSIKCEQNLGHDTMYWYKQDSKKFLKIMFSYNNKELIINETVPNRFSPKSPDKAHLNLHINSLELGDSAVYFCASSQGGLLNYGYTFGSGTRLTVV.

This clonotype was recorded a few times. The chain links TRBV5-1 to TRBJ2-7; D remains ambiguous. Germline CDR1 SGHRS, CDR2 YFSETQ. The CDR3 consists of 14 residues. V lost 0 bases and J 0 bases, leaving 7 bases between the germline ends. The CDR3 DNA follows: TGCGCCAGCAGCTTGGAACACTACTCCTACGAGCAGTACTTC. The encoded protein is CASSLEHYSYEQYF.

This clonotype was seen once. The rearrangement uses TRBV10-3 and TRBJ2-3; tentatively, D is TRBD1 (6 bases). The CDR3 is 13 amino acids. Germline V gene data show CDR1 as ENHRY and CDR2 as SYGVKD. Trimming took off 8 bases at V and 4 bases at J, with 13 bases between the two ends. In DNA, the CDR3 is TGTGCCATCTGTAACAGGGAAGCAGATACGCAGTATTTT. Protein: CAICNREADTQYF.

V usage is TRBV24-1 and J usage is TRBJ2-3; 8 bases align to TRBD1. V lost 5 bases and J lost 1; bases outside the gene matches: 4. The CDR3 has 15 amino acids. Per the germline V gene, CDR1 is KGHDR and CDR2 is SFDVKD. CDR3 nucleotides: TGTGCCACCAGTGGGAGGGGACAGGGCACAGATACGCAGTATTTT. Translating it yields CATSGRGQGTDTQYF.

CDR3 loop: CASSEETFSEQYF. The DNA for the CDR3 is TGTGCCAGCAGTGAAGAGACTTTCTCCGAGCAGTACTTC. The chain is built from TRBV6-1 and TRBJ2-7; D unclear. V lost 1 base to trimming and J lost 6 bases, with 10 bases between them. CDR1 is MNHNS and CDR2 is SASEGT in the germline V gene. This CDR3 is 13 amino acids long.

V and J are TRBV13 and TRBJ2-5; 10 bases agree with TRBD1. Per germline, CDR1 PRHDT and CDR2 FYEKMQ (reference sequence). The CDR3 contains 17 residues. V lost 4 bases to trimming and J lost 2 bases; unmatched junction nucleotides: 10. This CDR3 is CASSSTKGQGLQETQYF. CDR3 nucleotides: TGTGCCAGCAGCTCAACCAAGGGACAGGGGTTACAAGAGACCCAGTACTTC.

This clonotype has a handful of counts. The chain recombines TRBV20-1 with TRBJ2-1; tentatively, D is TRBD1 (6 bases). The germline V and J ends were trimmed by 6 bases and 5 bases, with 14 bases remaining between them. Germline CDR1 and CDR2: DFQATT and SNEGSKA (reference sequence). This CDR3 comprises 13 residues. The CDR3 loop is CSARTGKNNEQFF. The CDR3 DNA reads TGCAGTGCCAGAACAGGGAAAAACAATGAGCAGTTCTTC.

The V and J genes are TRBV5-6 and TRBJ1-5, with D tentatively TRBD1 (5 bases). Germline V gives CDR1 SGHDT, CDR2 YYEEEE. Trimming removed 4 bases from V and 1 base from J, with 15 bases in between. The length of the CDR3 is 16 residues. The CDR3 is CASSVTGPGSNQPQHF. CDR3 DNA: TGTGCCAGCAGCGTTACAGGCCCGGGGAGCAATCAGCCCCAGCATTTT.

This chain uses TRBV24-1 with TRBJ2-1; TRBD2 matches 14 bases. Germline V lookup: CDR1 KGHDR, CDR2 SFDVKD. CDR3 length: 15 residues. The junction had 5 bases not matched to a gene; V was cut back by 5 bases and J by 9 bases. DNA of the CDR3: TGTGCCACCAGTGGGGGGACTAGCGGGAGTGGTGAGCAGTTCTTC. Encoded protein: CATSGGTSGSGEQFF.

In the case of this clonotype: At one of its ends the junction is not consistent with the germline gene, which may arise from a read error. The chain combines TRBV7-7 with TRBJ2-1; TRBD2 might be the D (6 bases). The CDR3 covers 15 residues. Looked up from germline, CDR1 is SSHAT and CDR2 is FNYEAQ (reference sequence). CDR3 nucleotide sequence: TGTGCTAGCAGCTTAGGGACGGGGGATTACAATGAGCAGTTCTTC. Protein: CASSLGTGDYNEQFF.

J is TRBJ1-2 and V is TRBV7-9; 11 bases map to TRBD1. Per the germline V gene, CDR1 is SEHNR and CDR2 is FQNEAQ (reference sequence). The length of the CDR3 is 15 residues. With V trimmed by 5 bases and J by 4 bases, 6 bases remained unmatched. This CDR3 reads CASSGTGTGGYGYTF. CDR3 coding DNA: TGTGCCAGCAGCGGGACCGGGACAGGGGGCTATGGCTACACCTTC.